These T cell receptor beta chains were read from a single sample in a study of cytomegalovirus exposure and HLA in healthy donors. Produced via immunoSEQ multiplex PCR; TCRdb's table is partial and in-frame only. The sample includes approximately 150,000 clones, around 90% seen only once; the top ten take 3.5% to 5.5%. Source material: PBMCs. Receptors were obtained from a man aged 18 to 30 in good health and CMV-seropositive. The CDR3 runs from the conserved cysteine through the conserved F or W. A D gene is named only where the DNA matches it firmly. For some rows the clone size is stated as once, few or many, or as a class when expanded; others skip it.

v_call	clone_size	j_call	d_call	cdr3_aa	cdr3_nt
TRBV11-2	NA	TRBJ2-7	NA	CASTGGSYEQYF	TGTGCCAGCACCGGGGGCTCCTACGAGCAGTACTTC
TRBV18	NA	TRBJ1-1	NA	CASSPVQKNTEAFF	TGTGCCAGCTCACCAGTACAAAAGAACACTGAAGCTTTCTTT
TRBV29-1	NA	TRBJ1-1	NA	CSVEGGPPEAFF	TGCAGCGTTGAAGGCGGGCCTCCTGAAGCTTTCTTT
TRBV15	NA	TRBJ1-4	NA	CATSRGRGTNEKLFF	TGTGCCACCAGCAGAGGTCGAGGGACTAATGAAAAACTGTTTTTT
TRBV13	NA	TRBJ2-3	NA	CASSFPLMGAVDTQYF	TGTGCCAGCAGCTTTCCCTTAATGGGGGCCGTAGATACGCAGTATTTT
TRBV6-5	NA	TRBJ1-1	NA	CASRSPLGARTEAFF	TGTGCCAGCAGATCTCCTTTAGGGGCGCGCACTGAAGCTTTCTTT
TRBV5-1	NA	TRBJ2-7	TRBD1	CASRTRQGIYEQYF	TGCGCCAGCAGAACACGACAGGGAATCTACGAGCAGTACTTC
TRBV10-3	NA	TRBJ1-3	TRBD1	CAISGQGSGNTIYF	TGTGCCATCAGTGGACAGGGGAGTGGAAACACCATATATTTT
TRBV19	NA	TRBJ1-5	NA	CASHFTGGGNQPQHF	TGTGCCAGTCACTTCACAGGCGGGGGCAATCAGCCCCAGCATTTT
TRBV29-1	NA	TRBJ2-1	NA	CSVSRATYNEQFF	TGCAGCGTTAGCAGAGCGACCTACAATGAGCAGTTCTTC
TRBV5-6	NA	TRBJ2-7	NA	CASSSQVYEQYF	TGTGCCAGCAGTTCACAGGTCTACGAGCAGTACTTC
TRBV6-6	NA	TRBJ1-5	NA	CASSYGEGNQPQHF	TGTGCCAGCAGTTACGGGGAGGGCAATCAGCCCCAGCATTTT
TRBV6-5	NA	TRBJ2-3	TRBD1	CASSFRDRGFADTQYF	TGTGCCAGCAGTTTCCGGGACAGGGGGTTTGCAGATACGCAGTATTTT
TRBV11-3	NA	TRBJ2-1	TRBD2	CASSGTSGSGSYNEQFF	TGTGCCAGCAGTGGGACTAGCGGGAGCGGTTCCTACAATGAGCAGTTCTTC
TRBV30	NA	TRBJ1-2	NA	CAWSVMGRFGYTF	TGTGCCTGGAGTGTGATGGGGCGGTTTGGCTACACCTTC
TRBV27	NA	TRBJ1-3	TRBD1	CASSQGTGWGNTIYF	TGTGCCAGCAGTCAGGGGACAGGGTGGGGAAACACCATATATTTT
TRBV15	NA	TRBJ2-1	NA	CATSRDLGLHEQFF	TGTGCCACCAGCAGAGATCTAGGCCTCCATGAGCAGTTCTTC
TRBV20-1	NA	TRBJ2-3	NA	CSARDERTQYF	TGCAGTGCTAGAGATGAGAGAACGCAGTATTTT
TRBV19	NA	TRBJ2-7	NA	CASSTQGFSYEQYF	TGTGCCAGTAGTACCCAGGGTTTTTCCTACGAGCAGTACTTC
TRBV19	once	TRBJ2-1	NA	CASSIKGQFSYNEQFF	TGTGCCAGTAGTATTAAGGGGCAGTTCTCCTACAATGAGCAGTTCTTC
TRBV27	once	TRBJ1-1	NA	CASSLSPRQGFPEAFF	TGTGCCAGCAGTTTATCCCCCCGGCAGGGTTTTCCGGAAGCTTTCTTT
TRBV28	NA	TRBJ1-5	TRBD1	CASRIQGTGNQPQHF	TGTGCCAGCCGAATACAGGGGACGGGCAATCAGCCCCAGCATTTT
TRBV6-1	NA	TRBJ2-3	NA	CASSESGGGTDTQYF	TGTGCCAGCAGTGAGTCCGGGGGTGGCACAGATACGCAGTATTTT
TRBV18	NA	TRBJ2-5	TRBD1	CASSSLPGQGAGETQYF	TGTGCCAGCTCATCTTTACCGGGACAGGGGGCCGGTGAGACCCAGTACTTC
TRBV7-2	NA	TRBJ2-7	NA	CASSSRDFYEQYF	TGTGCCAGCAGCTCCCGGGACTTCTACGAGCAGTACTTC
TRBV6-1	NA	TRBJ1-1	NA	CASKRGTEAFF	TGTGCCAGCAAGAGGGGGACTGAAGCTTTCTTT
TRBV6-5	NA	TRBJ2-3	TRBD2	CASSHLAGESDTQYF	TGTGCCAGCAGTCATCTAGCGGGAGAGTCAGATACGCAGTATTTT
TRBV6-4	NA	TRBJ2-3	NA	CASSELVTDTQYF	TGTGCCAGCAGTGAACTAGTCACAGATACGCAGTATTTT
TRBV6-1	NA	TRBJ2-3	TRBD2	CASQALAGGLDTQYF	TGTGCCAGTCAGGCTCTAGCGGGAGGACTAGATACGCAGTATTTT
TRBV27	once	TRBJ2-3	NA	CASSLWAAKTTDTQYF	TGTGCCAGCAGTTTATGGGCTGCTAAAACCACAGATACGCAGTATTTT
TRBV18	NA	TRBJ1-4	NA	CASSRDTNEKLFF	TGTGCCAGCTCACGGGACACCAATGAAAAACTGTTTTTT
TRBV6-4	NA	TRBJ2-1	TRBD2	CASSLAASGYKQFF	TGTGCCAGCAGTCTGGCGGCTAGCGGGTATAAGCAGTTCTTC
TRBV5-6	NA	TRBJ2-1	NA	CASSLYNEQFF	TGTGCCAGCAGCCTGTACAATGAGCAGTTCTTC
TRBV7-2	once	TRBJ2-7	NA	CASSIIDRLYEQYF	TGTGCCAGCAGTATAATCGACAGACTCTACGAGCAGTACTTC
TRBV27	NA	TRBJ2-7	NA	CASRTADSYEQYF	TGTGCCAGCAGGACAGCCGACTCCTACGAGCAGTACTTC
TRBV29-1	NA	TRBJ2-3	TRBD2	CSVTGLAGRTADTQYF	TGCAGCGTGACGGGACTAGCGGGACGGACTGCAGATACGCAGTATTTT
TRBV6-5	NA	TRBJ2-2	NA	CASSSRNRNTGELFF	TGTGCCAGCAGTTCCCGGAACAGAAACACCGGGGAGCTGTTTTTT
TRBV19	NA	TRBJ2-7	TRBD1	CASSTQGAPYEQYF	TGTGCCAGTAGTACACAGGGGGCCCCCTACGAGCAGTACTTC
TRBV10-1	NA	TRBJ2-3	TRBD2	CASSESSGRNTDTQYF	TGCGCCAGCAGTGAGTCTAGCGGGAGGAACACAGATACGCAGTATTTT
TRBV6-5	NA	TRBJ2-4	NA	CASSYQGTKNIQYF	TGTGCCAGCAGTTACCAGGGTACCAAAAACATTCAGTACTTC
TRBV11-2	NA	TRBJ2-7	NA	CASSSDRDNPYEQYF	TGTGCCAGCAGCTCCGACCGGGACAATCCCTACGAGCAGTACTTC
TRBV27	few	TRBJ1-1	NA	CASREEVNTEAFF	TGTGCCAGCAGAGAGGAAGTGAACACTGAAGCTTTCTTT
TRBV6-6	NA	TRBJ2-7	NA	CASSLTQGFSYEQYF	TGTGCCAGCAGTCTCACCCAGGGGTTCTCCTACGAGCAGTACTTC
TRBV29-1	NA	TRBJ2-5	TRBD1	CSVGTTGTARWERETQYF	TGCAGCGTCGGGACGACCGGGACAGCGAGGTGGGAGAGGGAGACCCAGTACTTC
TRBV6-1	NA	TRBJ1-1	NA	CASKPQQNTEAFF	TGTGCCAGCAAGCCACAGCAGAACACTGAAGCTTTCTTT
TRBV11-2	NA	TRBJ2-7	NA	CASSSTGAYEQYF	TGTGCCAGCAGCTCCACAGGTGCCTACGAGCAGTACTTC
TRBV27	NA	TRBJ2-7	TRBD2	CASSLRRLAGESEQYF	TGTGCCAGCAGTTTAAGGAGACTAGCGGGAGAGTCCGAGCAGTACTTC
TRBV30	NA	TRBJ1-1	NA	CAWSVSVNTEAFF	TGTGCCTGGAGTGTGTCGGTGAACACTGAAGCTTTCTTT
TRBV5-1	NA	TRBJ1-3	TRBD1	CASSDRPGQGNSGNTIYF	TGCGCCAGCAGCGATAGACCGGGACAGGGGAACTCTGGAAACACCATATATTTT
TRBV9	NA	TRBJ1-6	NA	CASSPRQGGDSPLHF	TGTGCCAGCAGCCCCAGGCAAGGGGGAGATTCACCCCTCCACTTT